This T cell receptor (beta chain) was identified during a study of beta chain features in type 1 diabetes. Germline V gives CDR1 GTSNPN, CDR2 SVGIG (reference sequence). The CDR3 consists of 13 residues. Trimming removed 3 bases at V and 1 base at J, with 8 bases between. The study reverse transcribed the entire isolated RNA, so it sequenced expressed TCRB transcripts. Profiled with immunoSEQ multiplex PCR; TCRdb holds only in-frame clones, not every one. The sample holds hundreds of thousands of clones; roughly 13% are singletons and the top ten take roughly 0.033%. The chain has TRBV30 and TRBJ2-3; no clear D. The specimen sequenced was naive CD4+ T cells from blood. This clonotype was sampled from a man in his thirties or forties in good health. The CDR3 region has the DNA TGTGCCTGGAGATATACAGGCACAGATACGCAGTATTTT. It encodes CAWRYTGTDTQYF.